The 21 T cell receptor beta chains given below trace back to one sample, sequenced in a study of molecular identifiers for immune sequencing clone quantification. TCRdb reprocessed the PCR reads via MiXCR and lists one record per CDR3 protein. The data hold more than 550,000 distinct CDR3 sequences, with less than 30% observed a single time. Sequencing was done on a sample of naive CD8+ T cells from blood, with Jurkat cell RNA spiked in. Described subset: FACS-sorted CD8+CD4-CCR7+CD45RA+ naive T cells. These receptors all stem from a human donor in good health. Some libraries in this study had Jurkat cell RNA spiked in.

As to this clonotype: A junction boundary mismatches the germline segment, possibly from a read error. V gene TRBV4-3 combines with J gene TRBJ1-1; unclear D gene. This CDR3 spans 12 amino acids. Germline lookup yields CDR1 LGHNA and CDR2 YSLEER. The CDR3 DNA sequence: TGCGCCAGCAGCCAGGGTAACACTGAAGCTTACTTT. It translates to CASSQGNTEAYF.

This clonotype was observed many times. CDR3 in DNA: TGTGCCTGGAGTGTACTTCCCGGCTCCTACGAGCAGTACTTC. This gives the protein CAWSVLPGSYEQYF. The rearrangement joins TRBV30 to TRBJ2-7; D not certain. V was clipped by 0 bases and J by 0 bases, with 9 bases between them. The CDR3 has 14 amino acids. The germline gives CDR1 GTSNPN, CDR2 SVGIG (reference sequence).

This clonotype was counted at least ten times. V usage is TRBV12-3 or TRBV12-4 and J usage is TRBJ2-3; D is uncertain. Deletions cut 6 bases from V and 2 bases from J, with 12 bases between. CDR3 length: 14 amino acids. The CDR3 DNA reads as TGTGCCAGCAGCCCCCCAGGAAACACAGATACGCAGTATTTT. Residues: CASSPPGNTDTQYF.

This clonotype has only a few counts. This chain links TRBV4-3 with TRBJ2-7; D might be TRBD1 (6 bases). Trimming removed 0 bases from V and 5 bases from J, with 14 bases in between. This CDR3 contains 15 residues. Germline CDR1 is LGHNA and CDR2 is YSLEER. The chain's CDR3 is CASSQDFGGNDEQYF. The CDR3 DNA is TGCGCCAGCAGCCAAGATTTTGGGGGCAACGACGAGCAGTACTTC.

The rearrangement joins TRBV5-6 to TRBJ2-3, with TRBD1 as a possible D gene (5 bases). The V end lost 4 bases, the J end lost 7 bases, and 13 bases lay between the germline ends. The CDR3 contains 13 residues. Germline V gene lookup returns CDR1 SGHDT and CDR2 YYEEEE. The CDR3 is CASSADSSNTQYF. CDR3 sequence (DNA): TGTGCCAGCAGCGCTGACAGTTCGAATACGCAGTATTTT.

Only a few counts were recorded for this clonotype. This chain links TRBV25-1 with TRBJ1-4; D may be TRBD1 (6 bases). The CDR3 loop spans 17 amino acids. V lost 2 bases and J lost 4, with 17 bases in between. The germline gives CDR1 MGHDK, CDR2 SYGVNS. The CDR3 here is CASSEGAGQWINEKLFF. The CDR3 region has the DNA TGTGCCAGCAGTGAAGGTGCAGGACAGTGGATTAATGAAAAACTGTTTTTT.

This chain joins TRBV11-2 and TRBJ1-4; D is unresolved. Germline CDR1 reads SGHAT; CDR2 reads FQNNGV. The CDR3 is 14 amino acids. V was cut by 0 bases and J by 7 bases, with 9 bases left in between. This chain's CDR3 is CASSLEGRAEKLFF. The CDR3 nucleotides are TGTGCCAGCAGCTTAGAAGGGCGAGCTGAAAAACTGTTTTTT.

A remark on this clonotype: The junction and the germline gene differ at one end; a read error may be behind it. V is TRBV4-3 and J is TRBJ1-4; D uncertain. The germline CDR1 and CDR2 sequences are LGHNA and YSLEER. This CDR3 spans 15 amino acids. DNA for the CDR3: TGCGCCAGCAGCCTGGCCGTGGCGGCTAATGAAACACTGTTTTTT. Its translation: CASSLAVAANETLFF.

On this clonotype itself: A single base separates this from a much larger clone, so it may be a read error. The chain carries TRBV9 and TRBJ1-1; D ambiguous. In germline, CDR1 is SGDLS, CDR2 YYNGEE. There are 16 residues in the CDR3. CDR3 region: CAISGLSGGLGTEAFF. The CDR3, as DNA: TGTGCCATCAGCGGACTGTCAGGAGGGTTGGGTACTGAAGCTTTCTTT.

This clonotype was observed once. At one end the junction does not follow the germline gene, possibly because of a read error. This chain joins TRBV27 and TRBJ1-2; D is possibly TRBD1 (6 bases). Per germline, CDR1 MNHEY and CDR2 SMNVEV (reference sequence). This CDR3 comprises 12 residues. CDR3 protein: CASSGGLYGHTF. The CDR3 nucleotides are TGTGCCAGCAGTGGGGGCCTATATGGCCACACCTTC.

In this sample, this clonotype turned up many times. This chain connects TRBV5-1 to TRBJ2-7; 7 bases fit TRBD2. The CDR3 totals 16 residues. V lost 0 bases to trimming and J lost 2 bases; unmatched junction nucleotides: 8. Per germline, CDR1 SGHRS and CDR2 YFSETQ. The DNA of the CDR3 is TGCGCCAGCAGCTTGGACCCGACTAGCAGGGCCTACGAGCAGTACTTC. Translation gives CASSLDPTSRAYEQYF. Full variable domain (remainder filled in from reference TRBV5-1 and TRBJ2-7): KAGVTQTPRYLIKTRGQQVTLSCSPISGHRSVSWYQQTPGQGLQFLFEYFSETQRNKGNFPGRFSGRQFSNSRSEMNVSTLELGDSALYLCASSLDPTSRAYEQYFGPGTRLTVT.

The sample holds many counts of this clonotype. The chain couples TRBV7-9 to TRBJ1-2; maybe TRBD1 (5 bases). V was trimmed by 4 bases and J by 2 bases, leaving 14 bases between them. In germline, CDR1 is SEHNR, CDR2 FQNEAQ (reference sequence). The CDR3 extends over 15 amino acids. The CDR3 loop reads CASSSVGQLNYGYTF. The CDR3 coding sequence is TGTGCCAGCAGCTCTGTAGGACAACTGAACTATGGCTACACCTTC.

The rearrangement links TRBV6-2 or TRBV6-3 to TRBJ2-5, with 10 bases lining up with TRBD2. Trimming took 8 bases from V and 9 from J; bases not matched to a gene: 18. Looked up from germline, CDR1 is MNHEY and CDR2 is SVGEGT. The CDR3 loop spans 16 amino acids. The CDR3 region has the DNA TGTGCCAGCCGGGGAGCCTGGACTAGCGGACAAGCGCCCCAGTACTTC. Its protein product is CASRGAWTSGQAPQYF.

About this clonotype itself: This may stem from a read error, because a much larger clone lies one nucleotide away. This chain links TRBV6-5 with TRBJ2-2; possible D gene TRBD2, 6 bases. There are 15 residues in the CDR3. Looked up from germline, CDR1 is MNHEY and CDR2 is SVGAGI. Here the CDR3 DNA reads TGTGCCAGCAGTTACTCGATAGCAAACACCGGGGGGCTGTTTTTT. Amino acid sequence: CASSYSIANTGGLFF.

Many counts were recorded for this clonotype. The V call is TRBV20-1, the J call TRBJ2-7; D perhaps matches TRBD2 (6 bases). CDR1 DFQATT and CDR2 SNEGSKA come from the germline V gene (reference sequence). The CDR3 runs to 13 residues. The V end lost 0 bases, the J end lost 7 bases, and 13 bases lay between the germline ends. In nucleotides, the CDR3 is TGCAGTGCTAGAGAAAGTCTAGCGCGGGAGCAGTACTTC. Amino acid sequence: CSARESLAREQYF.

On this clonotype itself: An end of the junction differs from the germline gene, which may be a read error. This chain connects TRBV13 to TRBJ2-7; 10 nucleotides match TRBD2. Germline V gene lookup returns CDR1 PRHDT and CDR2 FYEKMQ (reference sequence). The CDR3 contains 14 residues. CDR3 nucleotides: TGTGCCGGCAGCTTTATACTAGCGGGGAGAGAGCAGTACTTC. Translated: CAGSFILAGREQYF.

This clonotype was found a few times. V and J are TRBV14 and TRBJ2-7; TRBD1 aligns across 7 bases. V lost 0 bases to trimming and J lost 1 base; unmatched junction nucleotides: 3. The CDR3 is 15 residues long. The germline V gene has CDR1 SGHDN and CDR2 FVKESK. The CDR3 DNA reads TGTGCCAGCAGCCAAGAAACAGGGGCGTCCTACGAGCAGTACTTC. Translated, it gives CASSQETGASYEQYF.

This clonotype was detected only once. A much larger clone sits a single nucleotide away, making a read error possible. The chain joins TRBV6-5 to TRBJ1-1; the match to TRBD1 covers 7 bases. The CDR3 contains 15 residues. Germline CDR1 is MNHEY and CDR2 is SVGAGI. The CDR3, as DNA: TGTGCCAGCAGTTACTCCGACAGGGCACGCACTGAAGCTTCCTTT. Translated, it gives CASSYSDRARTEASF.

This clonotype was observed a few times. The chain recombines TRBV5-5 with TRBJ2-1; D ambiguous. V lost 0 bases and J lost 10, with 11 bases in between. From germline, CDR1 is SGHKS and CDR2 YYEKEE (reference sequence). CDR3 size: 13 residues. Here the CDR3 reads CASSLDFTMEQFF. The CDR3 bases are TGTGCCAGCAGCTTGGACTTTACAATGGAGCAGTTCTTC.

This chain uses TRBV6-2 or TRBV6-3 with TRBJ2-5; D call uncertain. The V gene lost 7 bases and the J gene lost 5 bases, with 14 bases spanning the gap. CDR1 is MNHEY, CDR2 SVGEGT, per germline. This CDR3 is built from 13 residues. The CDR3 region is CASTYDILETQYF. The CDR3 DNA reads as TGTGCCAGCACCTACGACATTTTGGAGACCCAGTACTTC.

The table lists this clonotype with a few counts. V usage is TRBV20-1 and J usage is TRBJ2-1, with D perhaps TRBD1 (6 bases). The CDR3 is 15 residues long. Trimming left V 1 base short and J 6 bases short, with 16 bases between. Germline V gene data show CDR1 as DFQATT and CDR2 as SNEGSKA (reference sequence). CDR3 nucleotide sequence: TGCAGTGCTAGAGGGGGGACAATACTGGGCAATGAGCAGTTCTTC. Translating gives CSARGGTILGNEQFF.